The 7 T cell receptor beta chains listed next were all sequenced from one sample in a study of CD8+CD57+ T cells in acquired aplastic anemia. Sequencing was done on patients that had shown CD8+CD57+ cell expansion by flow cytometry. Genomic DNA, serving as template, underwent TCR beta VDJ and CDR3 profiling. In TCRdb, the reads were re-called with MiXCR into one record per CDR3 protein. The top ten hold approximately 46% of the sample, which has some 170,000 distinct CDR3 sequences, 63% seen once. Sequencing was carried out using sorted CD4+, CD8+, or CD8+CD57+ T cells (not recorded which) from PBMCs. The receptors were gathered from a human donor with aplastic anemia.

V gene TRBV25-1 combines with J gene TRBJ1-3; D is unresolved. V was cut by 8 bases and J by 2 bases, with 13 bases left in between. The CDR3 totals 14 residues. Germline V CDR1 and CDR2: MGHDK, SYGVNS. The CDR3 nucleotides read TGTGCCAGCCAACATGGTGGGGCTGGAAACACCATATATTTT. This translates into CASQHGGAGNTIYF.

V usage is TRBV7-2 and J usage is TRBJ2-3; a weak D match, TRBD2 (5 bases). From germline, CDR1 is SGHTA and CDR2 FQGNSA. V lost 5 bases to trimming and J lost 7 bases, with 10 bases between them. The CDR3 extends over 12 amino acids. The CDR3 DNA is TGTGCCAGCAGCCGATCGGGGAATACGCAGTATTTT. Its translation is CASSRSGNTQYF.

This clonotype was counted ten times or more. The junction differs from germline at one of its ends, possibly a read error. This sequence joins TRBV29-1 and TRBJ2-5; maybe TRBD2 (6 bases). CDR3 length equals 13 residues. CDR1 is SQVTM and CDR2 is ANQGSEA in the germline V gene. The CDR3: CSVDTGGQGTQYF. In DNA, the CDR3 is TGCAGCGTCGATACCGGGGGTCAAGGGACCCAGTACTTC.

V and J are TRBV7-6 and TRBJ2-2; D might be TRBD1 (6 bases). Germline V lookup: CDR1 SGHVS, CDR2 FNYEAQ. V lost 5 bases, J lost 3 bases, and 13 bases lay in between. The CDR3 contains 15 residues. The CDR3 here is CASSPRDRYTGELFF. The CDR3 bases are TGTGCCAGCAGCCCCAGAGACAGGTACACCGGGGAGCTGTTTTTT.

The rearrangement joins TRBV7-8 to TRBJ1-5; no clear D gene. CDR1 SGHVS and CDR2 FQNEAQ come from the germline V gene. The CDR3 has 13 amino acids. The V and J ends lost 5 bases and 5 bases respectively, with 10 bases between them. The CDR3 protein is CASSPAGDQPQHF. The CDR3 DNA reads as TGTGCCAGCAGCCCGGCCGGGGATCAGCCCCAGCATTTT.

The V and J genes are TRBV10-3 and TRBJ2-3, with 9 bases identical to TRBD1. CDR1 and CDR2 from the germline V gene are ENHRY and SYGVKD. Unmatched junction bases numbered 7, after V lost 6 bases and J lost 3 bases. The CDR3 length is 15 residues. The DNA of the CDR3 is TGTGCCATCAGCGACCCGGACAGGGGTACAGATACGCAGTATTTT. It translates to CAISDPDRGTDTQYF.

The J gene is TRBJ2-7, the V gene TRBV20-1; the D gene is possibly TRBD1 (5 bases). Germline CDR1 is DFQATT and CDR2 is SNEGSKA (reference sequence). V lost 2 bases and J 4 bases, leaving 9 bases between the germline ends. The CDR3 runs to 12 residues. For the CDR3, the DNA is TGCAGTGCTAGATCAGGGCCATACGAGCAGTACTTC. The encoded protein is CSARSGPYEQYF.